This T cell receptor (beta chain) was sequenced in a study of shared clonotypes between healthy human individuals. Trimming shortened V by 6 bases and J by 6 bases, and 23 bases separated the two germline ends. The length of the CDR3 is 16 residues. The germline gives CDR1 LNHNV, CDR2 YYDKDF (reference sequence). Clones were read by immunoSEQ multiplex PCR, and TCRdb kept only the in-frame ones, dropping some. The sample yields 800,000 to 1,200,000 clones, around three quarters seen once. This clonotype was sampled from a man between 18 and 29 years old in good health. Some clones in this sample may be carry-over from other donors' samples. The sample taken for sequencing was memory CD4+ T cells from PBMCs. The subset was: CD45RA-negative fraction. This sequence joins TRBV15 and TRBJ1-1; D not certain. The CDR3 bases are TGTGCCACCAGGGCAGCCGCACGGAGGGATTCGCCTGAAGCTTTCTTT. Amino acid sequence: CATRAAARRDSPEAFF.